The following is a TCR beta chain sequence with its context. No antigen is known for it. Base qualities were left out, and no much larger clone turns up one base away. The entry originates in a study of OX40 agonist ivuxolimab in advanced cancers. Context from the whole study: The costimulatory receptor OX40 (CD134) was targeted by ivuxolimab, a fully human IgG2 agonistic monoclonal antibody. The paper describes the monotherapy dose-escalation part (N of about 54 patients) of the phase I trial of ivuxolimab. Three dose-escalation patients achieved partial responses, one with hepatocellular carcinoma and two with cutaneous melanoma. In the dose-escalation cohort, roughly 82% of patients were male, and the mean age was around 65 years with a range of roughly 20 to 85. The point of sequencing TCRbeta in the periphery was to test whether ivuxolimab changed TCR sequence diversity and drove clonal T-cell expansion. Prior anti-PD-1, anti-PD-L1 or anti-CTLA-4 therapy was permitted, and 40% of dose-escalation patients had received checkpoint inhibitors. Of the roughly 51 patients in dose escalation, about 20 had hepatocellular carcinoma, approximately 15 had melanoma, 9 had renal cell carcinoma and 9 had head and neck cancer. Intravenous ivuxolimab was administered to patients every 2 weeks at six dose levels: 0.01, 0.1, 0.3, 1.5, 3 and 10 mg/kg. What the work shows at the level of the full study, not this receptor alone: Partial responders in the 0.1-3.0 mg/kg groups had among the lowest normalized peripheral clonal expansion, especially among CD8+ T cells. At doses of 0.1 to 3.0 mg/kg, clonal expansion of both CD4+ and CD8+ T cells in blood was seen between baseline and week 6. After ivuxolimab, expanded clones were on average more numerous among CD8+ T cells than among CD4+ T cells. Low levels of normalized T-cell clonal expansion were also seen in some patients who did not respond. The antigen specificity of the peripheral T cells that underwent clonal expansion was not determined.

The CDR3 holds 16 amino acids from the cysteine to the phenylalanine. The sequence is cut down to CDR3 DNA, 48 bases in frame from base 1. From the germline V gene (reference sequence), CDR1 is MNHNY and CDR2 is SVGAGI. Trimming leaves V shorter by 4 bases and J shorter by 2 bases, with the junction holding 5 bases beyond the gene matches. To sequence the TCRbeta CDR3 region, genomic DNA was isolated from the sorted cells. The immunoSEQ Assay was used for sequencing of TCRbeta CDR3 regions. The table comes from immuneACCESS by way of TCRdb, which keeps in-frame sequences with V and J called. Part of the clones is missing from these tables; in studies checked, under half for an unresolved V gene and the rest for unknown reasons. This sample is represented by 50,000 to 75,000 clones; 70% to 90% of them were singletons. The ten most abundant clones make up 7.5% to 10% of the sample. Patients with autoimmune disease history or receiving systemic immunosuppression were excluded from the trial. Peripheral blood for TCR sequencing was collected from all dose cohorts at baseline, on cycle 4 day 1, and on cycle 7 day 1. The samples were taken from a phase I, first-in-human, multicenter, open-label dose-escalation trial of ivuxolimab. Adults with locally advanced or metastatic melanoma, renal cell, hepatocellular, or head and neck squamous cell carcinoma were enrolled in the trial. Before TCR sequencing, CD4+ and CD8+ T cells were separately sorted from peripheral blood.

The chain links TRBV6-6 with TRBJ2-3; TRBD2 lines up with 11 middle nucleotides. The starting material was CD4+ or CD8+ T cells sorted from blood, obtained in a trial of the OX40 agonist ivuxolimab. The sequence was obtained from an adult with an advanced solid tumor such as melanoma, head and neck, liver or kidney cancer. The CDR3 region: CASSFASGRNTDTQYF. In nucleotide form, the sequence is TGTGCCAGCAGTTTTGCTAGCGGGAGGAACACAGATACGCAGTATTTT.